This TCR beta chain is drawn from a study of T cells expressing NK-cell markers. Germline values: CDR1 DFQATT, CDR2 SNEGSKA (reference sequence). The CDR3 consists of 16 residues. TCRdb reanalyzed the 5' RACE reads, giving one entry per CDR3 protein sequence and no DNA. With about 150,000 distinct CDR3 sequences in the sample, the ten largest clones hold about 39%. This rearrangement joins TRBV20-1 to TRBJ2-3; absent DNA, TCRdb's TRBD1 call cannot be checked. Sequencing used blood T cells: a sorted CD56 or NKG2C T cell subset, CD4+ or CD8+ T cells, or bulk PBMC T cells (not recorded which). This TCR was recovered from a woman between 50 and 59 years old in good health. CDR3 amino acids: CSARDLNRVNTDTQYF.